This TCR beta chain originates from a study of tissue T cells after allogeneic stem cell transplantation. TCRdb's table, derived via immunoSEQ multiplex PCR, lists solely in-frame clones and lacks some. The sample has approximately 7,600 clones, approximately 49% seen once. Remarks on this clone: The listed genes are named as in mouse. The CDR3 end falls 1 residue outside the read, so it is completed with the germline J gene.

Germline assignment: CDR1 GKSSPN and CDR2 SITVG. There are 16 residues in the CDR3. The trim removed 1 base at V and 1 base at J, leaving 7 bases unmatched. Indicated time point: mouse harvest day 7 after allogeneic transplant. The graft held 10^6 splenic CD5+ T cells and 10^7 T-cell-depleted bone marrow cells. The chain couples TRBV31 to TRBJ2-7; 10 positions agree with TRBD2. This receptor was identified in a female BALB/c mouse given C57BL/6 T cells with graft-versus-host disease after an allogeneic hematopoietic cell transplant. Sample: gut tissue. The CDR3 DNA, read in part, is TGTGCCTGGAGTCCCCGACTGGGGGGCGCGTCCTATGAACAGTAC. Protein sequence: CAWSPRLGGASYEQY. The entire CDR3 protein reads CAWSPRLGGASYEQYF.